The clone carrying this T cell receptor (beta chain) was detected many times. What it binds is unknown. The entry originates in a study of T cell repertoires in cytomegalovirus infection. About the research overall: Use of recently identified HLA-C-restricted and well-studied HLA-B-restricted CMV epitopes was part of the study. Carrying CMV and the relevant HLA type showed in public TCR beta signatures. Study results and caveats: The response measured ex vivo was dominated by TCR beta clonotypes (HLA-C-restricted and CMV-specific).

This CDR3 region has 14 residues. Trimming took 5 bases from V and 1 from J, leaving 9 bases between them. Germline V gives CDR1 SEHNR, CDR2 FQNEAQ (reference sequence). TCRdb analysed the reads with MiXCR anew, one entry per CDR3 protein. The top ten hold approximately 68% of the sample, which has tens of thousands of distinct CDR3 sequences, around 20% seen once. V and J are TRBV7-9 and TRBJ1-5; TRBD1 is a possible D gene (5 bases). The receptor was isolated from a human donor in good health (CMV status not recorded). Some clones in this sample may be carry-over from other donors' samples. Sequences were derived from CD8+ T cells from cultured PBMCs, sampled from culture after CMV antigen stimulation. The CDR3 DNA sequence: TGTGCCAGCAGCACGGGGGAGAGCAATCAGCCCCAGCATTTT. This sequence encodes CASSTGESNQPQHF.